The entry that follows covers one TCR beta chain sequence. The antigen is undetermined. Here immunoSEQ multiplex PCR was the method, and the copy in TCRdb shows in-frame clones only, minus some. The table includes 100,000 to 150,000 clones, 89% detected once. These data are taken from a study of T cells in localized non-small cell lung cancer. Regarding the study as a whole: Paired adjacent lung recovered a median about 60 of the top 100 tumor clones.

The CDR3 runs to 14 residues. The germline V gene has CDR1 MGHRA and CDR2 YSYEKL. Deletions cut 1 base from V and 5 bases from J, with 11 bases between. The sample consisted of peripheral blood, taken before any cancer treatment. This receptor was identified in a female donor older than 55 with stage I lung adenocarcinoma. The chain links TRBV4-1 to TRBJ2-5; possible D gene TRBD2, 6 bases. The CDR3 region has the DNA TGCGCCAGCAGCCAAGTCGGGGGAGCGGAGACCCAGTACTTC. Encoded protein: CASSQVGGAETQYF.